Listed below are T cell receptor beta chains from one sample, sequenced in a study of PD-1 blockade in classical Hodgkin lymphoma. TCRdb's copy holds only in-frame clones and misses some; the assay was immunoSEQ multiplex PCR. This table has tens of thousands of clones, 78% appearing once. The source material was peripheral blood mononuclear cells (PBMCs), sampled before the fourth cycle of nivolumab. Receptor source: a human donor with classical Hodgkin lymphoma. Both conserved end residues are part of each CDR3.

TRBV6-5 CATYYTGNQPQHF
TRBV11-3 CASSLDVGGASGKPQHF
TRBV6-5 CASSVQLAGKLFF
TRBV18 CASSTGGQSSYEQYF
TRBV11-2 CASSSDRGGNTIYF
TRBV2 CASSEGGQYQWQFF
TRBV7-2 CASSLWAGVVNEKLFF
TRBV15 CATSRDLAGGREQYF
TRBV19 CASSPWGAGSNQPQHF
TRBV5-6 CASSLGQGARGQYF
TRBV5-4 CASSPRASGDYNEQFF
TRBV6-1 CASSERRIIRNEKLFF
TRBV29-1 CSVEGAWTGELFF
TRBV5-4 CASSSRDRGGEQYF
TRBV27 CASSQTGTGFEKLFF
TRBV7-9 CASSLPPRLNTGELFF
TRBV5-4 CASSLAGGDTGELFF
TRBV5-4 CASSLPSGGADIQYF
TRBV6-4 CASSDQAGGPTDTQYF
TRBV18 CASSRQGAVSGANVLTF
TRBV4-1 CASSQVGVGSTYEQYF
TRBV4-2 CASSRVTQRGQNTGELFF
TRBV25-1 CASSAPTYEQYF
TRBV2 CASSVSYEQYF
TRBV6-5 CATKADRVDTGELFF
TRBV2 CASSEEAGFDNEQFF
TRBV10-3 CAISDGGGLGNEQFF
TRBV7-6 CASSGGLATLGTQYF
TRBV6-5 CASSKLGSNQPQHF
TRBV6-6 CASSFWRASTDTQYF
TRBV5-4 CASSSDRQVTDTQYF
TRBV7-8 CASSFGRVQQTQYF
TRBV7-3 CASSSLGVDTQYF
TRBV19 CARNWTGRARGANVLTF
TRBV7-8 CASSLFWAQGNTIYF
TRBV10-3 CAINTQGIWQPQHF
TRBV7-9 CASSLKARVEKLFF
TRBV6-5 CASSYGAGTGVNEQFF
TRBV7-9 CASSFLGLAYEQFF
TRBV6-5 CASSRSNGNTIYF
TRBV18 CASSPAGGNQPQHF
TRBV6-5 CASRSPWGDGYTF
TRBV5-1 CASSLILEETQYF
TRBV4-1 CASSAQDRANSPLHF
TRBV2 CASSLAGTSYNEQFF
TRBV2 CASSEPMGRNYGYTF
TRBV6-5 CASSYFSGGSYNEQFF
TRBV6-4 CATQPDRAPYNEQFF